The entry below describes one TCR beta chain. The library tagged each cDNA molecule with unique molecular identifiers. Using its own MiXCR run on the RACE reads, TCRdb lists one record per CDR3 protein. The data show about 77,000 distinct CDR3 sequences, 7% to 9.5% seen once. This sample stems from a study of human T cells and chemical hapten exposure. Regarding time point: healthy volunteer bleed at 6 weeks. Total RNA extraction was carried out from unfractionated whole blood. CDR3 length: 16 residues. Sequenced: whole blood. This receptor was obtained from a female donor in good health. Some clones in this sample may be carry-over from other donors' samples. The genes are TRBV21-1 and TRBJ2-2. TRBV21-1 is labeled a pseudogene. The CDR3 DNA reads TGTGCCAGCAGCAAAGGGGTATTAAGGATGACCGGGGAGCTGTTTTTT. Residues: CASSKGVLRMTGELFF.